The 27 T cell receptor beta chains given below trace back to one sample, sequenced in a study of cytomegalovirus exposure and HLA in healthy donors. The primer mix had 60 Vbeta and 13 Jbeta primers. Generated by immunoSEQ multiplex PCR, the TCRdb table keeps only in-frame clones and is missing some. The table records about 95,000 clones, over 70% of them present only once. The sequenced sample consisted of PBMCs. The receptors stem from a man in his 60s in good health and CMV-seronegative.

The chain recombines TRBV29-1 with TRBJ1-1; D is possibly TRBD1 (5 bases). The V end was cut by 3 bases, the J end by 3 bases, with 14 bases between. Germline V gene lookup returns CDR1 SQVTM and CDR2 ANQGSEA. This CDR3 comprises 14 residues. The CDR3: CSVEVTGGDTEAFF. Here the CDR3 DNA reads TGCAGCGTTGAGGTCACAGGAGGGGACACTGAAGCTTTCTTT. Based on the CDR3 plus reference TRBV29-1 and TRBJ1-1, the full variable domain is SAVISQKPSRDICQRGTSLTIQCQVDSQVTMMFWYRQQPGQSLTLIATANQGSEATYESGFVIDKFPISRPNLTFSTLTVSNMSPEDSSIYLCSVEVTGGDTEAFFGQGTRLTVV.

Details on this clone: The junction shows a germline mismatch at one end, possibly a read error. V is TRBV12-5 and J is TRBJ2-5, with 12 bases lining up with TRBD2. The CDR3 is made up of 16 amino acids. Germline CDR1 LGHNT, CDR2 FRNRAP. The CDR3 spells CASGLLTSGSQGTQYF. In nucleotides, the CDR3 is TGTGCTAGTGGTTTGCTGACTAGCGGGAGCCAAGGGACCCAGTACTTC.

This clone was detected only a few times. The same CDR3 is also encoded by other DNA sequences in this sample. The rearrangement links TRBV27 to TRBJ1-6; a weak D match, TRBD1 (6 bases). Germline CDR1 MNHEY, CDR2 SMNVEV (reference sequence). Deletions cut 6 bases from V and 7 bases from J, with 13 bases between. CDR3 length equals 14 residues. DNA for the CDR3: TGTGCCAGCAGCTGGGGGGGGCGCAATTCACCCCTCCACTTT. Translating gives CASSWGGRNSPLHF.

J is TRBJ2-5 and V is TRBV7-2; D might be TRBD2 (6 bases). Trimming took off 5 bases at V and 1 base at J, with 14 bases between the two ends. The CDR3 runs 15 residues. The V gene's germline CDR1 is SGHTA and CDR2 FQGNSA. The CDR3 DNA is TGTGCCAGCAGCAGGACGACGGGAGCCCAAGAGACCCAGTACTTC. Translation: CASSRTTGAQETQYF. Together with reference TRBV7-2 and TRBJ2-5, the CDR3 gives the full variable domain: GAGVSQSPSNKVTEKGKDVELRCDPISGHTALYWYRQSLGQGLEFLIYFQGNSAPDKSGLPSDRFSAERTGGSVSTLTIQRTQQEDSAVYLCASSRTTGAQETQYFGPGTRLLVL.

The chain couples TRBV19 to TRBJ2-3, with D possibly matching TRBD2 (5 bases). Germline V gene lookup returns CDR1 LNHDA and CDR2 SQIVND (reference sequence). Trimming removed 3 bases at V and 1 base at J, with 17 bases between. This CDR3 is built from 17 residues. CDR3 nucleotides: TGTGCCAGTAGTATTTATCCTAGCCTGGTTGGCACAGATACGCAGTATTTT. The encoded protein is CASSIYPSLVGTDTQYF.

The rearrangement uses TRBV6-5 and TRBJ1-4, with D unclear. Germline CDR1 is MNHEY and CDR2 is SVGAGI. Trimming pared 2 bases from V and 7 bases from J, leaving 11 bases between. The CDR3 sequence is 14 residues long. CDR3: CASSYQGRGEKLFF. CDR3 sequence (DNA): TGTGCCAGCAGTTACCAAGGTCGCGGTGAAAAACTGTTTTTT.

This clone occurred a few times. The CDR3 DNA reads TGTGCCAGCAGCCCGGCTGGCAGGCCCCCCTACGAGCAGTACTTC. Translation gives CASSPAGRPPYEQYF. The chain recombines TRBV11-2 with TRBJ2-7; D is uncertain. V was pared by 5 bases and J by 2 bases, with 16 bases between. The CDR3 totals 15 residues. CDR1 is SGHAT and CDR2 is FQNNGV in the germline V gene.

V and J are TRBV19 and TRBJ1-2; the D is unclear. Germline CDR1 LNHDA, CDR2 SQIVND (reference sequence). V lost 9 bases and J lost 6, with 5 bases in between. The CDR3 totals 9 residues. Written as DNA, the CDR3 is TGTGCCAGCGGGGATGGCTACACCTTC. It is translated as CASGDGYTF.

The chain couples TRBV19 to TRBJ2-7, with a weak D call TRBD1 (7 bases). Trimming stripped 5 bases from V and 4 bases from J, with 18 bases between. Per the germline V gene, CDR1 is LNHDA and CDR2 is SQIVND (reference sequence). The CDR3 loop spans 15 amino acids. In nucleotides, the CDR3 is TGTGCCAGTAGTCTCGGGAGACAGGGCCAATACGAGCAGTACTTC. Translated, it gives CASSLGRQGQYEQYF.

The gene calls are TRBV4-1 and TRBJ2-7; TRBD2 aligns across 9 bases. The CDR3 length is 14 residues. CDR1 MGHRA and CDR2 YSYEKL come from the germline V gene. V lost 10 bases and J lost 3; bases outside the gene matches: 10. The CDR3 protein is CATTMREGLYEQYF. The CDR3 nucleotides read TGCGCCACCACCATGCGGGAGGGTCTCTACGAGCAGTACTTC.

This clone was seen a few times. The chain is built from TRBV25-1 and TRBJ2-2, with 8 bases aligning to TRBD2. The CDR3 loop spans 14 amino acids. V shed 3 bases, J shed 6 bases, and the junction held 3 bases outside the gene matches. Germline V lookup: CDR1 MGHDK, CDR2 SYGVNS. Here the CDR3 reads CASSDTSGSGELFF. CDR3 coding DNA: TGTGCCAGCAGTGATACTAGCGGATCCGGGGAGCTGTTTTTT.

The rearrangement uses TRBV30 and TRBJ2-1; 9 bases map to TRBD2. Germline V gene data show CDR1 as GTSNPN and CDR2 as SVGIG (reference sequence). This CDR3 region has 14 residues. The V and J ends lost 1 base and 2 bases, in that order; junction bases with no gene match: 0. CDR3: CAWSGGGAYNEQFF. In DNA form, the CDR3 reads TGTGCCTGGAGTGGCGGGGGGGCCTACAATGAGCAGTTCTTC.

The genes are TRBV5-1 and TRBJ1-4; D possibly corresponds to TRBD1 (5 bases). Germline CDR1 and CDR2: SGHRS and YFSETQ. This CDR3 comprises 14 residues. The V and J ends lost 4 bases and 0 bases respectively, with 7 bases between them. The CDR3 protein is CASSQGSTNEKLFF. The CDR3 region has the DNA TGCGCCAGCAGCCAGGGATCAACTAATGAAAAACTGTTTTTT.

This clone was counted once. The chain combines TRBV25-1 with TRBJ2-5; 7 bases map to TRBD2. Per germline, CDR1 MGHDK and CDR2 SYGVNS. This CDR3 has 17 amino acids. After removal of 2 bases from V and 5 bases from J, the junction contained 14 bases not matched to a gene. The CDR3 DNA is TGTGCCAGCAGTGAACCCAGGGCAGCGGGATGGGGGGAGACCCAGTACTTC. Translating it yields CASSEPRAAGWGETQYF.

V gene TRBV7-2 combines with J gene TRBJ2-5, with 8 bases lining up with TRBD2. This CDR3 is 15 amino acids long. The germline V gene encodes CDR1 SGHTA and CDR2 FQGNSA. Trimming cost V 7 bases and J 7 bases; bases outside gene matches: 14. The CDR3 is CASIPLAGTGGTQYF. CDR3 DNA: TGTGCCAGCATCCCCCTAGCGGGTACCGGAGGGACCCAGTACTTC.

V usage is TRBV4-3 and J usage is TRBJ1-5; a weak D match, TRBD1 (6 bases). The CDR3 runs to 16 residues. V gave up 1 base and J gave up 3 bases, with 13 bases separating them. Germline V CDR1 and CDR2: LGHNA, YSLEER. The CDR3 DNA reads as TGCGCCAGCAGCCAAGTCGCAGGGGTCACCAATCAGCCCCAGCATTTT. Translating it yields CASSQVAGVTNQPQHF.

Remarks on this clone: At one end, the junction sequence differs from germline, possibly due to a read error. The chain combines TRBV7-7 with TRBJ1-1; D is unresolved. Germline CDR1 and CDR2: SSHAT and FNYEAQ (reference sequence). This CDR3 has 13 amino acids. CDR3 residues: CASSLSVNTEAFF. CDR3 nucleotide sequence: TGTGCTAGCAGCTTATCGGTGAACACTGAAGCTTTCTTT.

This sequence joins TRBV7-2 and TRBJ2-7; possible D gene TRBD2, 5 bases. This CDR3 contains 17 residues. V dropped 5 bases and J dropped 0 bases, with 20 bases sitting between them. The V gene's germline CDR1 is SGHTA and CDR2 FQGNSA. CDR3 coding DNA: TGTGCCAGCAGCCTGGGGTCGGGGTTAGGTAGCTCCTACGAGCAGTACTTC. It translates to CASSLGSGLGSSYEQYF.

The chain recombines TRBV6-1 with TRBJ1-6, with 7 bases lining up with TRBD1. After removal of 8 bases from V and 4 bases from J, the junction contained 8 bases not matched to a gene. This CDR3 has 15 amino acids. CDR1 is MNHNS, CDR2 SASEGT, per germline. As DNA, the CDR3 is TGTGCCAGCGGGGACAGAGGACAGTATAATTCACCCCTCCACTTT. It is translated as CASGDRGQYNSPLHF.

This rearrangement joins TRBV4-1 to TRBJ2-1; D perhaps matches TRBD2 (5 bases). The CDR3 contains 15 residues. Germline V gene lookup returns CDR1 MGHRA and CDR2 YSYEKL. Trimming removed 4 bases at V and 5 bases at J, with 15 bases between. For the CDR3, the DNA is TGCGCCAGCAGCCCGACCGGGAACCCCCACAATGAGCAGTTCTTC. Its translation is CASSPTGNPHNEQFF.

The DNA for the CDR3 is TGTGCCAGCAGCTCGTACCTAGCGGGAATCCACAATGAGCAGTTCTTC. The encoded protein is CASSSYLAGIHNEQFF. The chain links TRBV7-9 to TRBJ2-1; 9 bases line up with TRBD2. The CDR3 sequence is 16 residues long. The J segment lost 5 bases and the V segment lost 4 bases, leaving 9 bases of the junction unmatched. Looked up from germline, CDR1 is SEHNR and CDR2 is FQNEAQ (reference sequence).

The V call is TRBV25-1, the J call TRBJ1-6, with 8 bases lining up with TRBD1. J gave up 6 bases and V 1 base, and 5 bases lay outside the gene matches. This CDR3 has 16 residues. Germline V lookup: CDR1 MGHDK, CDR2 SYGVNS. The CDR3 loop is CASSESRTGPNSPLHF. The CDR3, as DNA: TGTGCCAGCAGTGAATCTAGGACAGGGCCTAATTCACCCCTCCACTTT.

This clone was picked up a small number of times. The rearrangement links TRBV6-1 to TRBJ1-2; 8 bases line up with TRBD1. Per germline, CDR1 MNHNS and CDR2 SASEGT. J lost 7 bases, V lost 5 bases, and 6 bases had no gene match. This CDR3 spans 13 amino acids. The CDR3 is CASSRQGKSGYTF. The CDR3 coding sequence is TGTGCCAGCAGTAGACAGGGGAAAAGTGGCTACACCTTC.

The chain joins TRBV7-6 to TRBJ2-3; the match to TRBD1 covers 7 bases. Germline assignment: CDR1 SGHVS and CDR2 FNYEAQ. Losses at the gene ends were 3 bases for V and 0 bases for J; bases not matched to a gene: 9. CDR3 length: 17 residues. The CDR3 is CASSFTPGQPSTDTQYF. CDR3 bases: TGTGCCAGCAGCTTCACACCGGGACAGCCCAGCACAGATACGCAGTATTTT.

This chain links TRBV5-1 with TRBJ2-3; 13 positions agree with TRBD2. Trimming at V came to 4 bases and at J to 1 base, leaving 9 bases not matched to a gene. The CDR3 is 18 residues long. Germline V gene lookup returns CDR1 SGHRS and CDR2 YFSETQ. The CDR3 is CASSSGLAGVGGTDTQYF. CDR3 sequence (DNA): TGCGCCAGCAGCAGTGGACTAGCGGGAGTAGGGGGCACAGATACGCAGTATTTT.

The chain carries TRBV9 and TRBJ1-4, with 12 bases lining up with TRBD1. V lost 3 bases, J lost 0 bases, and 3 bases stayed unmatched. CDR3 length: 17 residues. In germline, CDR1 is SGDLS, CDR2 YYNGEE. The CDR3 bases are TGTGCCAGCAGCGGGGGACAGGGGGCCACAACTAATGAAAAACTGTTTTTT. This codes for CASSGGQGATTNEKLFF.

This clone has only a few counts. The chain joins TRBV7-2 to TRBJ2-7; 9 nucleotides line up with TRBD1. After removal of 0 bases from V and 3 bases from J, the junction contained 0 bases not matched to a gene. This CDR3 contains 14 residues. Germline V CDR1 and CDR2: SGHTA, FQGNSA. The CDR3 DNA reads TGTGCCAGCAGCTTAGCGACAGGGGGCTACGAGCAGTACTTC. Amino acids: CASSLATGGYEQYF.